This entry is about one T cell receptor (beta chain). Its antigen is currently unknown. The entry originates in a study of cytomegalovirus exposure and HLA in healthy donors. Overall study findings and caveats: There were some public TCRs occurring in many donors, but most TCR sequences were rare. Common viral pathogens seemed, in a later analysis, to connect with several of the most significant clusters. Later on, a genetic analysis was performed. It linked a missense variant in DCLRE1C with V- and J-gene trimming of TCR beta.

All donors participated as healthy donors of bone marrow. The study ran its PCR with 60 Vbeta and 13 Jbeta primers. The protocol was immunoSEQ multiplex PCR, while the TCRdb copy is restricted to in-frame clones and leaves out a portion. Of roughly 90,000 clones in the sample, around 68% were seen once. The CDR3 has 17 residues. The V gene's germline CDR1 is SGHTA and CDR2 FQGNSA. V lost 0 bases to trimming and J lost 0 bases, with 15 bases between them. The source is a man aged 25 to 40 in good health and CMV-seropositive. The sample consisted of PBMCs. The chain joins TRBV7-2 to TRBJ2-7, with a tentative D call TRBD1 (5 bases). CDR3 residues: CASSLAGEKKISYEQYF. CDR3 in DNA: TGTGCCAGCAGCTTAGCAGGGGAAAAGAAAATCTCCTACGAGCAGTACTTC.